A single T cell receptor beta chain is shown here with its context. This sample is part of a study of blood T cell repertoires in COVID-19. Study overall: Collection of acute and convalescent COVID-19 samples took place in the United States, Italy and Spain. Sample material is recorded as cDNA or gDNA derived from T cells, B-cell-depleted T cells, or PBMCs.

CDR1 and CDR2 (germline): MNHNS, SASEGT. The CDR3 spans 16 residues. V lost 2 bases, J lost 1 base, and 6 bases stayed unmatched. Repertoires were generated with immunoSEQ multiplex PCR, while TCRdb's copy carries only in-frame clones and drops some. Of some 96,000 clones in the sample, roughly 85% were seen once. The sample was peripheral blood. This clonotype originated in a woman in her sixties or seventies with acute or convalescent COVID-19. The V and J genes are TRBV6-1 and TRBJ2-3; 7 nucleotides agree with TRBD1. This chain's CDR3 is CASSELTGSGTDTQYF. The DNA for the CDR3 is TGTGCCAGCAGTGAATTGACAGGGTCGGGCACAGATACGCAGTATTTT.